This T cell receptor (beta chain) was recovered during a study of T cell responses to AZD1222 COVID-19 vaccine. This clone was picked up one time. Its antigen is unknown. V lost 0 bases, J lost 0 bases, and 15 bases lay in between. The CDR3 runs to 17 residues. Germline loops: CDR1 SGDLS, CDR2 YYNGEE. Study-wide points: Targeting of unmutated variant regions was reportedly seen in nearly half of spike-specific TCRs. Baseline serology detected seropositivity in only five or six AZD1222 recipients.

The assay was immunoSEQ multiplex PCR, and TCRdb's table has in-frame clones only and misses some. Here the sample spans 140,000 to 150,000 clones, approximately 78% being singletons. This specimen was peripheral blood, taken on day 0 of MenACWY control vaccination. This receptor was obtained from an adult in good health. V usage is TRBV9 and J usage is TRBJ1-2, with a tentative D call TRBD1 (6 bases). CDR3 coding DNA: TGTGCCAGCAGCGTAGGTCCTCACAGGGAGTCTAACTATGGCTACACCTTC. The encoded protein is CASSVGPHRESNYGYTF.